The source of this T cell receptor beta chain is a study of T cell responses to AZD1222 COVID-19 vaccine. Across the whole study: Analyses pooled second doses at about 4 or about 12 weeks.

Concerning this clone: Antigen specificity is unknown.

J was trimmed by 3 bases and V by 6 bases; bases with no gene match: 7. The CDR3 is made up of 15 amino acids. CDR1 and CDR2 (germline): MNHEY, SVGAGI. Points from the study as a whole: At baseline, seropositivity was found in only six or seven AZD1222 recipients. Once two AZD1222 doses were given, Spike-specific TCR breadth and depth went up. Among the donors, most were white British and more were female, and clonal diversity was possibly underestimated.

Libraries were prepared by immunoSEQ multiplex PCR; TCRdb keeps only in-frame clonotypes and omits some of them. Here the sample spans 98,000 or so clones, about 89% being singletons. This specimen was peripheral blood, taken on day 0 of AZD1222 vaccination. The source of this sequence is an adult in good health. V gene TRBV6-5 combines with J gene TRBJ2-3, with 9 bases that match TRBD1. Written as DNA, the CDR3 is TGTGCCAGCAGAGGACCGGGACAGGGAACAGATACGCAGTATTTT. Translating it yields CASRGPGQGTDTQYF.